The text below deals with one T cell receptor (beta chain). Its antigen is not known. The authors reverse transcribed roughly 0.5 to 1 ug RNA with random hexamers. By means of immunoSEQ multiplex PCR, TCR beta CDR3 spanning 54 Vbeta and 13 Jbeta underwent amplification. TCRdb reanalysed the immunoSEQ multiplex PCR reads using MiXCR and keeps one entry per CDR3 protein. The sample holds some 210,000 distinct CDR3 sequences; approximately 94% are singletons and the top ten take approximately 0.15%. Negative isolation was used for CD8+ and CD4+ T cells, and FACS enrichment was applied to TEMRA cells. Deletions cut 1 base from V and 8 bases from J, with 5 bases between. CDR1 and CDR2 (germline): DFQATT, SNEGSKA (reference sequence). The CDR3 extends over 10 amino acids. This sample was included in a study of CD8 T cells in Susac syndrome. Overall study findings and caveats: It was acknowledged by the study that relatively few individuals were included in its TCR sequencing and HLA analysis.

The origin of this receptor is a human donor with Susac syndrome. The sequencing input was CD4+ T cells from PBMCs. V is TRBV20-1 and J is TRBJ1-1, with D maybe TRBD1 (5 bases). The CDR3 DNA reads as TGCAGTGCTAGAGGACAGGAAGCTTTCTTT. Encoded protein: CSARGQEAFF.